Sequencing of this T cell receptor beta chain was carried out in a study of T cells in localized non-small cell lung cancer. TCRdb's table, derived via immunoSEQ multiplex PCR, lists solely in-frame clones and lacks some. The sample has about 45,000 clones, approximately 80% seen once. V gave up 8 bases and J gave up 3 bases, with 7 bases separating them. This CDR3 region has 11 residues. Germline CDR1 is ENHRY and CDR2 is SYGVKD. V usage is TRBV10-3 and J usage is TRBJ1-1, with D possibly being TRBD1 (5 bases). The TCR was taken from a man between 35 and 75 years old with stage III lung adenocarcinoma. This specimen was peripheral blood mononuclear cells, taken before any cancer treatment. The CDR3 region has the DNA TGTGCCATCGGGGGGGACACTGAAGCTTTCTTT. The encoded protein is CAIGGDTEAFF.